This entry describes one TCR beta chain. The antigen remains unidentified. This sample was taken from a study of cytomegalovirus exposure and HLA in healthy donors. Overall study results and limits: The study labeled approximately 150 TCR beta chains cytomegalovirus-associated.

Amplification used 60 Vbeta primers and 13 Jbeta primers. TCRdb's copy holds only in-frame clones and misses some; the assay was immunoSEQ multiplex PCR. This sample yields under 200,000 clones, of which 60% to 80% are seen a single time; around 1.5% belongs to the top ten. J was trimmed by 5 bases and V by 0 bases; bases with no gene match: 7. CDR1 and CDR2 (germline): SGHTA, FQGTGA. The CDR3 covers 16 residues. The sequence was collected from a woman aged 25 to 39 in good health and CMV-seronegative. The source material was PBMCs. This chain connects TRBV7-3 to TRBJ1-1, with 9 bases matching TRBD1. CDR3 bases: TGTGCCAGCAGCTTAACGGGGGGACAGGGAAGGACTGAAGCTTTCTTT. Encoded protein: CASSLTGGQGRTEAFF.